A single T cell receptor beta chain is shown here with its context. The data originate from a study of blood T cell repertoires in COVID-19. This CDR3 region has 14 residues. With 7 bases clipped from V and 8 bases from J, the junction kept 12 bases outside the gene matches. Germline loops: CDR1 MNHEY, CDR2 SVGAGI. Authors' processing steps: The authors estimated nucleated cell counts from reference gene primer amplification. TCRdb's copy holds only in-frame clones and misses some; the assay was immunoSEQ multiplex PCR. That table is the source of V, J and clone size, and D and trimming were worked out from the DNA. The sample lists about 180,000 clones; roughly nine tenths were seen once.

V usage is TRBV6-5 and J usage is TRBJ1-1; 8 bases are shared with TRBD1. Sequencing was carried out using peripheral blood. The receptor was isolated from a man aged 65-85 years with active or convalescent COVID-19. CDR3 sequence: CASKWSGQGAEAFF. In nucleotides, the CDR3 is TGTGCCAGCAAGTGGAGCGGACAGGGCGCCGAAGCTTTCTTT.